A single sample gave rise to the 5 T cell receptor beta chains below, sequenced in a study of blood T cells in healthy people across ages. The second PCR ran about 6 to 11 cycles with a sample-barcoded 5' primer and J-beta primers. One entry per CDR3 protein results from TCRdb running MiXCR on the 5' RACE reads. The profile covers about 730,000 distinct CDR3 sequences, with roughly 45% appearing a single time and 20% to 25% taken by the ten largest. The sequenced sample was blood. These receptors were collected from a woman aged 55-75 years in good health.

In DNA form, the CDR3 reads TGTGCCAGCAGCTTACAAACCCGAGTCAGGGCCACTGAAGCTTTCTTT. It translates to CASSLQTRVRATEAFF. The chain recombines TRBV11-2 with TRBJ1-1, with a possible D match to TRBD1 (5 bases). This CDR3 region has 16 residues. Germline CDR1 SGHAT, CDR2 FQNNGV. Deletions cut 2 bases from V and 4 bases from J, with 17 bases between.

Concerning this clonotype itself: Given a much more abundant clone one base away, this may be a read error. This chain joins TRBV7-6 and TRBJ1-6; TRBD1 is a possible D gene (5 bases). CDR3 length: 15 residues. Germline V lookup: CDR1 SGHVS, CDR2 FNYEAQ. The CDR3 reads CASSDRGSYNSPLNF. In DNA form, the CDR3 reads TGTGCCAGCAGCGATAGGGGCTCCTATAATTCACCCCTCAACTTT.

The sample holds a few counts of this clonotype. The chain has TRBV11-2 and TRBJ2-3; TRBD2 is a possible D gene (6 bases). Germline V gene data show CDR1 as SGHAT and CDR2 as FQNNGV. V shed 0 bases and J shed 4 bases, with 11 bases lying between them. This CDR3 contains 15 residues. The CDR3 DNA is TGTGCCAGCAGCTTAGATCTGGCTAGCGCAGATACGCAGTATTTT. It yields the protein CASSLDLASADTQYF.

V is TRBV10-2 and J is TRBJ2-1; D not certain. Germline CDR1 WSHSY, CDR2 SAAADI. The CDR3 has 16 amino acids. Trimming left V 11 bases short and J 3 bases short, with 23 bases between. This CDR3 reads CASQRCASRYYNEQFF. CDR3 DNA: TGCGCCTCGCAAAGGTGCGCCTCGAGATACTACAATGAGCAGTTCTTC.

J is TRBJ2-5 and V is TRBV14; 7 bases are a match to TRBD2. J gave up 2 bases and V 0 bases, and 12 bases lay outside the gene matches. There are 18 residues in the CDR3. Germline loops: CDR1 SGHDN, CDR2 FVKESK. The CDR3 sequence: CASSQDRRQAGRQETQYF. The DNA of the CDR3 is TGTGCCAGCAGCCAAGATAGAAGGCAAGCGGGGCGTCAAGAGACCCAGTACTTC.